These 16 T cell receptor beta chains came from one sample sequenced in a study of beta chain features in type 1 diabetes. Reverse transcription of all isolated RNA meant that expressed TCRB transcripts were sequenced. TCRdb keeps only in-frame clones here, not all; method: immunoSEQ multiplex PCR. The table includes about 620,000 clones, less than 20% detected once. Sequencing input: naive CD4+ T cells from blood. Receptor source: a man aged 18 to 35 in good health.

This clone turned up a few times. The J gene is TRBJ2-3, the V gene TRBV7-2, with D perhaps matching TRBD2 (5 bases). The CDR3 sequence is 18 residues long. Per the germline V gene, CDR1 is SGHTA and CDR2 is FQGNSA. V was clipped by 1 base and J by 5 bases, with 22 bases between them. The CDR3 nucleotides are TGTGCCAGCAGCTTAGTCTATGGCGGTCTTTCCGGAGGAGATACGCAGTATTTT. Its protein product is CASSLVYGGLSGGDTQYF.

This clone was seen more than once but under ten times. The gene calls are TRBV5-4 and TRBJ1-1; TRBD1 might be the D (5 bases). The V and J ends lost 3 bases and 4 bases respectively, with 19 bases between them. This CDR3 has 16 residues. Germline CDR1 and CDR2: SGHNT and YYREEE (reference sequence). Here the CDR3 reads CASSSGTAGKGTEAFF. The DNA for the CDR3 is TGTGCCAGCAGCTCGGGGACGGCAGGGAAGGGCACTGAAGCTTTCTTT.

In this sample, this clone turned up a few times. This chain connects TRBV10-3 to TRBJ2-1; D unresolved. Trimming cost V 4 bases and J 7 bases, with 8 bases left between them. There are 12 residues in the CDR3. Per the germline V gene, CDR1 is ENHRY and CDR2 is SYGVKD. The CDR3 sequence is CAISVIQNEQFF. For the CDR3, the DNA is TGTGCCATCAGTGTTATACAGAATGAGCAGTTCTTC.

The V and J genes are TRBV5-1 and TRBJ2-7, with D uncertain. Deletions cut 4 bases from V and 5 bases from J, with 7 bases between. CDR1 and CDR2 (germline): SGHRS, YFSETQ. There are 11 residues in the CDR3. In nucleotides, the CDR3 is TGCGCCAGCAGCCCCCCGGACGAGCAGTACTTC. This encodes CASSPPDEQYF.

V is TRBV7-2 and J is TRBJ2-1; TRBD1 matches 8 bases. This CDR3 spans 15 amino acids. The V gene's germline CDR1 is SGHTA and CDR2 FQGNSA. V shed 5 bases, J shed 2 bases, and the junction held 5 bases outside the gene matches. The CDR3 loop is CASSRDRPTYNEQFF. DNA of the CDR3: TGTGCCAGCAGCCGGGACAGGCCGACCTACAATGAGCAGTTCTTC. The full variable domain, its missing parts supplied by reference TRBV7-2 and TRBJ2-1, is GAGVSQSPSNKVTEKGKDVELRCDPISGHTALYWYRQSLGQGLEFLIYFQGNSAPDKSGLPSDRFSAERTGGSVSTLTIQRTQQEDSAVYLCASSRDRPTYNEQFFGPGTRLTVL.

This clone was detected only a few times. This sequence joins TRBV2 and TRBJ2-5, with D maybe TRBD1 (6 bases). With 6 bases removed from V and 5 bases from J, the gap between germline ends came to 19 bases. CDR3 length: 15 residues. Per the germline V gene, CDR1 is SNHLY and CDR2 is FYNNEI. DNA of the CDR3: TGTGCCAGCAGCACAGGGTTTCTGATAGTCGAGACCCAGTACTTC. Translating it yields CASSTGFLIVETQYF. The entire variable domain, with the rest obtained from reference TRBV2 and TRBJ2-5, is as follows: EPEVTQTPSHQVTQMGQEVILRCVPISNHLYFYWYRQILGQKVEFLVSFYNNEISEKSEIFDDQFSVERPDGSNFTLKIRSTKLEDSAMYFCASSTGFLIVETQYFGPGTRLLVL.

This clone was found a few times. The chain has TRBV19 and TRBJ2-3; the D is unclear. V was shortened by 2 bases and J by 10 bases, with 28 bases between the two germline ends. The CDR3 consists of 18 residues. Germline V gene lookup returns CDR1 LNHDA and CDR2 SQIVND (reference sequence). Here the CDR3 DNA reads TGTGCCAGTAGTATAAGGTTCGGCAGTACCTTTATCGAGATGGCGCAGTATTTT. Translating it yields CASSIRFGSTFIEMAQYF.

A word on this clone: The same CDR3 is also encoded by other DNA sequences in this sample. The chain is built from TRBV9 and TRBJ1-2; no definite D call. This CDR3 has 13 amino acids. The V end lost 0 bases, the J end lost 5 bases, and 8 bases lay between the germline ends. The V gene's germline CDR1 is SGDLS and CDR2 YYNGEE. CDR3 in DNA: TGTGCCAGCAGCGTAGTAGGAGGATATGGCTACACCTTC. Its translation: CASSVVGGYGYTF.

This clone was observed a few times. The V and J genes are TRBV6-5 and TRBJ2-5, with D perhaps TRBD1 (5 bases). Trimming took off 0 bases at V and 1 base at J, with 9 bases between the two ends. CDR1 and CDR2 from the germline V gene are MNHEY and SVGAGI. The CDR3 consists of 15 residues. The CDR3, as DNA: TGTGCCAGCAGTTACTCCGGACATTTCCAAGAGACCCAGTACTTC. Translation: CASSYSGHFQETQYF.

The rearrangement uses TRBV25-1 and TRBJ1-1, with D possibly being TRBD1 (5 bases). Trimming removed 5 bases at V and 4 bases at J, with 11 bases between. The CDR3 spans 13 residues. Germline V gene data show CDR1 as MGHDK and CDR2 as SYGVNS. Here the CDR3 reads CASSQRQSTEAFF. CDR3 nucleotide sequence: TGTGCCAGCAGTCAAAGACAGAGCACTGAAGCTTTCTTT.

This chain uses TRBV18 with TRBJ1-1, with TRBD1 identical over 7 bases. After removal of 2 bases from V and 4 bases from J, the junction contained 7 bases not matched to a gene. The CDR3 runs 15 residues. Per the germline V gene, CDR1 is KGHSH and CDR2 is LQKENI. CDR3: CASSPGRGGGTEAFF. DNA for the CDR3: TGTGCCAGCTCACCAGGAAGAGGGGGCGGCACTGAAGCTTTCTTT.

This clone was counted a few times. The chain uses TRBV27 and TRBJ1-6; 9 positions match TRBD1. The J segment lost 11 bases and the V segment lost 5 bases, leaving 16 bases of the junction unmatched. Germline V lookup: CDR1 MNHEY, CDR2 SMNVEV (reference sequence). This CDR3 region has 17 residues. CDR3 bases: TGTGCCAGCAGTCCGACAGGGGGACAGCAGGGGAGGACACCCCTCCACTTT. It translates to CASSPTGGQQGRTPLHF.

This chain joins TRBV7-9 and TRBJ1-2; D is ambiguous. The CDR3 has 18 residues. Deletions cut 5 bases from V and 6 bases from J, with 28 bases between. Germline values: CDR1 SEHNR, CDR2 FQNEAQ (reference sequence). The CDR3 DNA reads as TGTGCCAGCAGCGTGGAGGTCGGACGAACCGGACCTCTCGATGGCTACACCTTC. It translates to CASSVEVGRTGPLDGYTF. Full variable domain (rest looked up from reference TRBV7-9 and TRBJ1-2): DTGVSQNPRHKITKRGQNVTFRCDPISEHNRLYWYRQTLGQGPEFLTYFQNEAQLEKSRLLSDRFSAERPKGSFSTLEIQRTEQGDSAMYLCASSVEVGRTGPLDGYTFGSGTRLTVV.

DNA of the CDR3: TGTGCCAGCAGACCCCGGGACCCGGGAAACACTGAAGCTTTCTTT. It translates to CASRPRDPGNTEAFF. V usage is TRBV9 and J usage is TRBJ1-1, with a weak D call TRBD1 (5 bases). Between the trimmed V and J ends, which lost 5 bases and 2 bases, there was a span of 16 bases. In germline, CDR1 is SGDLS, CDR2 YYNGEE. The CDR3 consists of 15 residues.

This clone was seen only a few times. The chain recombines TRBV28 with TRBJ1-2, with 7 bases identical to TRBD1. The junction had 13 bases not matched to a gene; V was cut back by 8 bases and J by 4 bases. This CDR3 comprises 15 residues. Germline CDR1 reads MDHEN; CDR2 reads SYDVKM. The CDR3, as DNA: TGTGCCAGCTTCCCAGGACAGGAGTATGGCTATGGCTACACCTTC. Its translation is CASFPGQEYGYGYTF.

This chain joins TRBV19 and TRBJ2-1, with TRBD1 matching over 9 bases. The trim removed 5 bases at V and 8 bases at J, leaving 7 bases unmatched. Per the germline V gene, CDR1 is LNHDA and CDR2 is SQIVND (reference sequence). This CDR3 is 14 amino acids long. Written as DNA, the CDR3 is TGTGCCAGTAGTGGGGACAGGGCTTGGGATGAGCAGTTCTTC. Translated, it gives CASSGDRAWDEQFF. Based on the CDR3 plus reference TRBV19 and TRBJ2-1, the full variable domain is DGGITQSPKYLFRKEGQNVTLSCEQNLNHDAMYWYRQDPGQGLRLIYYSQIVNDFQKGDIAEGYSVSREKKESFPLTVTSAQKNPTAFYLCASSGDRAWDEQFFGPGTRLTVL.